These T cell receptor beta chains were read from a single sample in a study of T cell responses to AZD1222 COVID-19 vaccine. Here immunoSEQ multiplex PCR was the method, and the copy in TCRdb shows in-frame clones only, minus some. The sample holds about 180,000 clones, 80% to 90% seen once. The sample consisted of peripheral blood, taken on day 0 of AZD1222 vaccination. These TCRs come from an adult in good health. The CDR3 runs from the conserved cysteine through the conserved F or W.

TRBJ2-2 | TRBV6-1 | CASSEWSAGELFF
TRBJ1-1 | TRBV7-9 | CASSSRDGEAFF
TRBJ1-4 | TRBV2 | CASRADRVKLFF
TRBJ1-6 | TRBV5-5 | CASRSGASYNSPLHF
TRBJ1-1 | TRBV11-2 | CASSLERALEAFF
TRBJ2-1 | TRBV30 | CAWGRDSLEQFF
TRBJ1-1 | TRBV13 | CASSLAGGQVNTEAFF
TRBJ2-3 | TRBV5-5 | CASSLWSGWPDTQYF
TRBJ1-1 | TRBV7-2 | CASGGRNTEAFF
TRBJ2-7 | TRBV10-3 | CAISHRDSRGQYF
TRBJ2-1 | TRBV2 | CASSSAGNEQFF
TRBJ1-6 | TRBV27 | CASSLEVGNSPLHF
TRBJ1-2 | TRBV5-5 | CASSPDEDTSNYGYTF
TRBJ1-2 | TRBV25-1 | CASSARISDNYGYTF
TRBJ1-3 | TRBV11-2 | CASSLGADSGNTIYF
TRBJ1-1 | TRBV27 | CASRTDRGLTEAFF